Listed below are T cell receptor beta chains from one sample, sequenced in a study of blood T cell repertoires in COVID-19. TCRdb keeps only in-frame clones here, not all; method: immunoSEQ multiplex PCR. The data hold roughly 380,000 clones, with roughly 85% observed a single time. The sequencing input was peripheral blood. Receptors originate from a woman under 30 with acute or convalescent COVID-19. CDR3s include the opening cysteine and the closing phenylalanine or tryptophan. Fields, in order: clone size, V gene, J gene, D gene, CDR3 DNA, CDR3 protein. D genes are given only for firm matches. Not every row has a clone size; where given, it reads once, few, many or a size class.

clone_size: -; v_call: TRBV3-1/TRBV3-2; j_call: TRBJ2-7; d_call: TRBD2; cdr3_nt: TGTGCCAGCAGCCACCGGGAGGGCCTCTACGAGCAGTACTTC; cdr3_aa: CASSHREGLYEQYF
clone_size: -; v_call: TRBV5-1; j_call: TRBJ2-7; d_call: TRBD2; cdr3_nt: TGCGCCAGCAGCTTGGATAGCGGGAGGCATATATACGAGCAGTACTTC; cdr3_aa: CASSLDSGRHIYEQYF
clone_size: -; v_call: TRBV30; j_call: TRBJ2-7; d_call: TRBD1; cdr3_nt: TGTGCCTGGAGTGGGGACAGGACAGCCTACGAGCAGTACTTC; cdr3_aa: CAWSGDRTAYEQYF
clone_size: -; v_call: TRBV19; j_call: TRBJ1-2; d_call: -; cdr3_nt: TGTGCCAGTAGTATAGCCTTCCAGGGTGAAACTAACTATGGCTACACCTTC; cdr3_aa: CASSIAFQGETNYGYTF
clone_size: -; v_call: TRBV4-1; j_call: TRBJ1-2; d_call: -; cdr3_nt: TGCGCCAGCAGCCAAGCAATGGAATGGGCCAACTATGGCTACACCTTC; cdr3_aa: CASSQAMEWANYGYTF
clone_size: -; v_call: TRBV27; j_call: TRBJ1-5; d_call: -; cdr3_nt: TGTGCCAGCAGTTTATTCGTAGATAGCAATCAGCCCCAGCATTTT; cdr3_aa: CASSLFVDSNQPQHF
clone_size: -; v_call: TRBV2; j_call: TRBJ2-6; d_call: TRBD2; cdr3_nt: TGTGCCAGCAGGGGCGGGAGCTCTGGGGCCAACGTCCTGACTTTC; cdr3_aa: CASRGGSSGANVLTF
clone_size: -; v_call: TRBV9; j_call: TRBJ2-7; d_call: -; cdr3_nt: TGTGCCAGCAGCGAGGGACTGATCTCCTACGAGCAGTACTTC; cdr3_aa: CASSEGLISYEQYF
clone_size: -; v_call: TRBV7-9; j_call: TRBJ1-4; d_call: -; cdr3_nt: TGTGCCAGCAGCTTAGGGGCGGGAGACGAAAAACTGTTTTTT; cdr3_aa: CASSLGAGDEKLFF
clone_size: -; v_call: TRBV4-1; j_call: TRBJ2-5; d_call: TRBD2; cdr3_nt: TGCGCCAGCAGCCAGGTCGACGGGATAGCGGGACAAGAGACCCAGTACTTC; cdr3_aa: CASSQVDGIAGQETQYF
clone_size: -; v_call: TRBV7-8; j_call: TRBJ1-5; d_call: TRBD1; cdr3_nt: TGTGCCAGCAGCTCAGGGGGTAGGGTTGATCAGCCCCAGCATTTT; cdr3_aa: CASSSGGRVDQPQHF
clone_size: -; v_call: TRBV3-1/TRBV3-2; j_call: TRBJ1-1; d_call: -; cdr3_nt: TGTGCCAGCAGCGCAAACCCCCTTATGGCAGGCAATATTGAAGCTTTCTTT; cdr3_aa: CASSANPLMAGNIEAFF
clone_size: few; v_call: TRBV6-5; j_call: TRBJ1-5; d_call: -; cdr3_nt: TGTGCCAGCAGTTACTCGGGCCAGCCCCAGCATTTT; cdr3_aa: CASSYSGQPQHF
clone_size: -; v_call: TRBV3-1/TRBV3-2; j_call: TRBJ2-1; d_call: TRBD1; cdr3_nt: TGTGCCAGCAGCCAGACCGGGACAGGTTACAATGAGCAGTTCTTC; cdr3_aa: CASSQTGTGYNEQFF
clone_size: once; v_call: TRBV5-1; j_call: TRBJ2-5; d_call: -; cdr3_nt: TGCGCCAGCAGCTTAGCCCCGAGGGCCGAAGAGACCCAGTACTTC; cdr3_aa: CASSLAPRAEETQYF
clone_size: -; v_call: TRBV12-5; j_call: TRBJ1-6; d_call: -; cdr3_nt: TGTGCTAGTGGGGACAGTAATTCACCCCTCCACTTT; cdr3_aa: CASGDSNSPLHF
clone_size: -; v_call: TRBV4-2; j_call: TRBJ1-4; d_call: TRBD1; cdr3_nt: TGTGCCAGCAGCCAATCCGGGGACAGAAATGAAAAACTGTTTTTT; cdr3_aa: CASSQSGDRNEKLFF
clone_size: -; v_call: TRBV5-1; j_call: TRBJ2-3; d_call: TRBD1; cdr3_nt: TGCGCCAGCAGCTTTCGGTTCGACAGGGTTACAGATACGCAGTATTTT; cdr3_aa: CASSFRFDRVTDTQYF
clone_size: few; v_call: TRBV18; j_call: TRBJ2-6; d_call: TRBD1; cdr3_nt: TGTGCCAGCTCACTGACAGGGGTGAGGACCTCTGGGGCCAACGTCCTGACTTTC; cdr3_aa: CASSLTGVRTSGANVLTF
clone_size: -; v_call: TRBV6-1; j_call: TRBJ1-5; d_call: -; cdr3_nt: TGTGCCAGCAGTGGGGCCAAATGGGAGGTCAATCAGCCCCAGCATTTT; cdr3_aa: CASSGAKWEVNQPQHF
clone_size: -; v_call: TRBV11-2; j_call: TRBJ1-1; d_call: TRBD1; cdr3_nt: TGTGCCAGCAGCTTAGGGACAGGGGGTTCAGAAGCTTTCTTT; cdr3_aa: CASSLGTGGSEAFF
clone_size: -; v_call: TRBV4-1; j_call: TRBJ2-1; d_call: -; cdr3_nt: TGCGCCAGCAGCCAAATGAGTCGGGAGTTCAATGAGCAGTTCTTC; cdr3_aa: CASSQMSREFNEQFF
clone_size: -; v_call: TRBV15; j_call: TRBJ1-6; d_call: TRBD1; cdr3_nt: TGTGCCACCAGCAGAGAAAGGGACAGCCAGAATTCACCCCTCCACTTT; cdr3_aa: CATSRERDSQNSPLHF
clone_size: -; v_call: TRBV5-1; j_call: TRBJ2-7; d_call: TRBD2; cdr3_nt: TGCGCCAGCAGCTTAAGCGGGACCTACGAGCAGTACTTC; cdr3_aa: CASSLSGTYEQYF
clone_size: -; v_call: TRBV11-2; j_call: TRBJ1-1; d_call: -; cdr3_nt: TGTGCCAGCAGCATATGGACGGACAGGAACACTGAAGCTTTCTTT; cdr3_aa: CASSIWTDRNTEAFF
clone_size: -; v_call: TRBV6-1; j_call: TRBJ1-5; d_call: -; cdr3_nt: TGTGCCAGCAGTGAACGACTGGATAGCAATCAGCCCCAGCATTTT; cdr3_aa: CASSERLDSNQPQHF
clone_size: -; v_call: TRBV2; j_call: TRBJ2-7; d_call: TRBD1; cdr3_nt: TGTGCCAGCGGGGGACAGGGTTCATACGAGCAGTACTTC; cdr3_aa: CASGGQGSYEQYF
clone_size: once; v_call: TRBV9; j_call: TRBJ2-1; d_call: TRBD2; cdr3_nt: TGTGCCAGCAGCGTAGAAGGGACTAGCGGGGGGGCCGAGGATGAGCAGTTCTTC; cdr3_aa: CASSVEGTSGGAEDEQFF
clone_size: -; v_call: TRBV19; j_call: TRBJ1-2; d_call: -; cdr3_nt: TGTGCCAGTAGTAGCCTTTACAGGGCTCCCTATGGCTACACCTTC; cdr3_aa: CASSSLYRAPYGYTF
clone_size: -; v_call: TRBV4-1; j_call: TRBJ1-1; d_call: -; cdr3_nt: TGCGCCAGCAGCCCAATACAGGGTGCGGGCACTGAAGCTTTCTTT; cdr3_aa: CASSPIQGAGTEAFF
clone_size: -; v_call: TRBV6-5; j_call: TRBJ2-7; d_call: TRBD1; cdr3_nt: TGTGCCAGCAGTTACGGGACAGACACCTACGAGCAGTACTTC; cdr3_aa: CASSYGTDTYEQYF
clone_size: few; v_call: TRBV27; j_call: TRBJ1-5; d_call: TRBD1; cdr3_nt: TGTGCCAGCAGTCCGGGGGTGGGACAGGGGGCTCGGCAGCCCCAGCATTTT; cdr3_aa: CASSPGVGQGARQPQHF
clone_size: -; v_call: TRBV5-5; j_call: TRBJ1-2; d_call: -; cdr3_nt: TGTGCCAGCAGCTTGGCCGTATGGCTTCCTGGCGGCTACACCTTC; cdr3_aa: CASSLAVWLPGGYTF
clone_size: -; v_call: TRBV10-3; j_call: TRBJ2-7; d_call: TRBD2; cdr3_nt: TGTGCCATCCGGGAGGACTCCTACGAGCAGTACTTC; cdr3_aa: CAIREDSYEQYF
clone_size: few; v_call: TRBV7-9; j_call: TRBJ1-4; d_call: TRBD1; cdr3_nt: TGTGCCAGCAGAACTGACAGGGATAGTGGTGAAAAACTGTTTTTT; cdr3_aa: CASRTDRDSGEKLFF
clone_size: -; v_call: TRBV19; j_call: TRBJ2-1; d_call: -; cdr3_nt: TGTGCCAGTAAGGGAGGCACCCACTACAATGAGCAGTTCTTC; cdr3_aa: CASKGGTHYNEQFF
clone_size: -; v_call: TRBV19; j_call: TRBJ1-5; d_call: -; cdr3_nt: TGTGCCAGTAGTATCCTCCCCTTCAACCTACAGGATGGGCCCTATAGCAATCAGCCCCAGCATTTT; cdr3_aa: CASSILPFNLQDGPYSNQPQHF
clone_size: -; v_call: TRBV6-5; j_call: TRBJ2-7; d_call: -; cdr3_nt: TGTGCCATCAGCCGGGATCCGAACGAGCAGTACTTC; cdr3_aa: CAISRDPNEQYF
clone_size: -; v_call: TRBV28; j_call: TRBJ1-3; d_call: -; cdr3_nt: TGTGCCAGTTTCAGGGTTAGCCCTGGAAACACCATATATTTT; cdr3_aa: CASFRVSPGNTIYF
clone_size: -; v_call: TRBV10-2; j_call: TRBJ2-2; d_call: TRBD2; cdr3_nt: TGCGCCAGCAGAACTAGCGGAGGGACCGGGGAGCTGTTTTTT; cdr3_aa: CASRTSGGTGELFF
clone_size: -; v_call: TRBV19; j_call: TRBJ2-7; d_call: TRBD1; cdr3_nt: TGTGCCAGTACCCCGGACAGGGCCCTATCCTACGAGCAGTACTTC; cdr3_aa: CASTPDRALSYEQYF
clone_size: -; v_call: TRBV2; j_call: TRBJ1-4; d_call: -; cdr3_nt: TGTGCCAGCAGGAGAAAGGAAAAACTGTTTTTT; cdr3_aa: CASRRKEKLFF
clone_size: -; v_call: TRBV5-4; j_call: TRBJ2-5; d_call: -; cdr3_nt: TGTGCCAGCAGCTCTGAGGCGCCGGGAGAGACCCAGTACTTC; cdr3_aa: CASSSEAPGETQYF
clone_size: -; v_call: TRBV19; j_call: TRBJ2-3; d_call: TRBD1; cdr3_nt: TGTGCCAGTTCCGGGACAGGTCATCCGAGCACAGATACGCAGTATTTT; cdr3_aa: CASSGTGHPSTDTQYF
clone_size: -; v_call: TRBV18; j_call: TRBJ2-4; d_call: -; cdr3_nt: TGTGCCAGCTCACCAGGGGGGTTTCCGGACGACAGAATTCAGTACTTC; cdr3_aa: CASSPGGFPDDRIQYF
clone_size: -; v_call: TRBV2; j_call: TRBJ2-7; d_call: -; cdr3_nt: TGTGCCAGCAGTGAAGCTCTCCGGACAGCTACTACCCGTCTCCCCCTCTCCTACGAGCAGTACTTC; cdr3_aa: CASSEALRTATTRLPLSYEQYF
clone_size: few; v_call: TRBV6-6; j_call: TRBJ1-1; d_call: TRBD1; cdr3_nt: TGTGCCAGCAGCCCTAACCCCGGACAGAGACAGGGTGAAGCTTTCTTT; cdr3_aa: CASSPNPGQRQGEAFF
clone_size: -; v_call: TRBV5-1; j_call: TRBJ2-1; d_call: TRBD1; cdr3_nt: TGCGCCAGCAGCCTAGACAGGGGGAGCGAGCAGTTCTTC; cdr3_aa: CASSLDRGSEQFF
clone_size: -; v_call: TRBV19; j_call: TRBJ2-6; d_call: -; cdr3_nt: TGTGCCAGTAGTAACCCAGGGGAACTTGCCGGGGCCAACGTCCTGACTTTC; cdr3_aa: CASSNPGELAGANVLTF
clone_size: -; v_call: TRBV19; j_call: TRBJ2-2; d_call: -; cdr3_nt: TGTGCCAGTAGGGACTTAACGAACACCGGGGAGCTGTTTTTT; cdr3_aa: CASRDLTNTGELFF